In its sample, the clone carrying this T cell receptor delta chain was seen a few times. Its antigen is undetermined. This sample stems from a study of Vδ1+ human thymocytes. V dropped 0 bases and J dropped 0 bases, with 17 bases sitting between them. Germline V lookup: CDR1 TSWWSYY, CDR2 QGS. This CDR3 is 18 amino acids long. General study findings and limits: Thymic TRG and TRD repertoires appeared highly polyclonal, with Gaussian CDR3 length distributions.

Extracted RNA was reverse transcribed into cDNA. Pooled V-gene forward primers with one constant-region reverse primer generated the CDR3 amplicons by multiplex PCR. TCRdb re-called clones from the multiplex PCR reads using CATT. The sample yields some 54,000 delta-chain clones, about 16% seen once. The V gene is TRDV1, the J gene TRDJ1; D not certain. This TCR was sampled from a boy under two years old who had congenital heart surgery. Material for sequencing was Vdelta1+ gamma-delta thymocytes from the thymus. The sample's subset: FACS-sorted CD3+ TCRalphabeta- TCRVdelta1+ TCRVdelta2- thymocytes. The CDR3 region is CALGELRVLPPYTDKLIF. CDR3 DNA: TGTGCTCTTGGGGAACTTCGAGTTTTACCACCGTACACCGATAAACTCATCTTT.